These T cell receptor beta chains were read from a single sample in a study of T cell changes during pregnancy in multiple sclerosis. Produced via immunoSEQ multiplex PCR; TCRdb's table is partial and in-frame only. This table holds approximately 83,000 clones, about 94% found once. The specimen comprised peripheral blood, sampled in the third trimester of pregnancy. The receptor set was obtained from a female donor with multiple sclerosis, enrolled in a pregnancy study. Both conserved end residues are part of each CDR3. The D gene is left open where the match is weak. Clone sizes are given selectively: once, few, many, or a class where the clone is expanded.

V	J	D	size	DNA	CDR3
TRBV6-5	TRBJ1-1	.	few	TGTGCCAGCAGCCAGCTGGGGGGGTACACTGAAGCTTTCTTT	CASSQLGGYTEAFF
TRBV6-5	TRBJ2-1	TRBD2	.	TGTGCCAGCAGCCCCCTGGGGCGGGAGGGTGAGCAGTTCTTC	CASSPLGREGEQFF
TRBV2	TRBJ1-5	.	.	TGTGCCAGCACACTCCGCCTCAATCAGCCCCAGCATTTT	CASTLRLNQPQHF
TRBV27	TRBJ2-1	.	.	TGTGCCAGCAGTTTCAGACAGGGACTTTACAATGAGCAGTTCTTC	CASSFRQGLYNEQFF
TRBV27	TRBJ2-7	TRBD2	.	TGTGCCAGCATTGGGACTAGCGGGAGACACTACGAGCAGTACTTC	CASIGTSGRHYEQYF
TRBV4-3	TRBJ1-5	TRBD1	.	TGCGCCAGCAGCCGCGGGTTGGGACAGGGGGATCAGCCCCAGCATTTT	CASSRGLGQGDQPQHF
TRBV19	TRBJ1-2	.	.	TGTGCCAGTAGTATTTCCAGGACTAACTATGGCTACACCTTC	CASSISRTNYGYTF
TRBV7-7	TRBJ2-3	TRBD1	.	TGTGCTAGCAGCCCCGGGACAGGGGGAACAGATACGCAGTATTTT	CASSPGTGGTDTQYF
TRBV7-9	TRBJ2-5	.	.	TGTGCCAGCAGCTTAACGGGAGTAGAGACCCAGTACTTC	CASSLTGVETQYF
TRBV6-5	TRBJ2-1	.	.	TGTGCCAGCAGTCGACTAGTCGACAATGAGCAGTTCTTC	CASSRLVDNEQFF
TRBV7-2	TRBJ2-1	TRBD2	.	TGTGCCAGCAGCCTTCGGACTAGCGCACACAATGAGCAGTTCTTC	CASSLRTSAHNEQFF
TRBV2	TRBJ1-1	.	.	TGTGCCAGCAATACTAGAAACACTGAAGCTTTCTTT	CASNTRNTEAFF
TRBV5-4	TRBJ2-7	TRBD1	.	TGTGCCAGCAGGGTTACCGGGACAGGGCCCAACGAGCAGTACTTC	CASRVTGTGPNEQYF
TRBV6-6	TRBJ2-1	TRBD2	.	TGTGCCAGCAGAGCGGGAGCCGTCAATGAGCAGTTCTTC	CASRAGAVNEQFF
TRBV7-9	TRBJ1-2	TRBD1	.	TGTGCCAGCAGCCTAGCTTTGACAGGGGGCTATGAGAACTATGGCTACACCTTC	CASSLALTGGYENYGYTF
TRBV7-2	TRBJ2-5	TRBD1	.	TGTGCCAGCAGCCCAGGGACAGTGGTTTTTTTCCAAGAGACCCAGTACTTC	CASSPGTVVFFQETQYF
TRBV27	TRBJ2-5	TRBD1	.	TGTGCCAGCAGCACAGGGACAGGGAAGACCCAGTACTTC	CASSTGTGKTQYF
TRBV5-4	TRBJ2-1	.	.	TGTGCCAGCAGCTTGGAGGTACAGACTACCTACAATGAGCAGTTCTTC	CASSLEVQTTYNEQFF
TRBV9	TRBJ1-1	.	.	TGTGCCAGCAGCCCCGGCGGGGGAGGGGGTTATATGAACACTGAAGCTTTCTTT	CASSPGGGGGYMNTEAFF
TRBV15	TRBJ2-7	.	.	TGTGCCACCAGCAGAGATCCTTTCTTGTTGGAGCAGTACTTC	CATSRDPFLLEQYF
TRBV7-6	TRBJ1-5	.	.	TGTGCCAGCAGCTCTCCGGGTCAGCCCCAGCATTTT	CASSSPGQPQHF
TRBV18	TRBJ2-1	.	.	TGTGCCAGCTCACCCCCTAGGGGACTCTCCTACAATGAGCAGTTCTTC	CASSPPRGLSYNEQFF
TRBV28	TRBJ2-5	TRBD1	.	TGTGCCAGCAGTTTAACCGACAGGGGTGTAGGCGAGACCCAGTACTTC	CASSLTDRGVGETQYF
TRBV25-1	TRBJ2-3	TRBD2	.	TGTGCCAGCAGTGTGGACGGGGGGAACACAGATACGCAGTATTTT	CASSVDGGNTDTQYF
TRBV25-1	TRBJ2-5	TRBD1	.	TGTGCCAGCAGTGAGACAGGGAAAGAGACCCAGTACTTC	CASSETGKETQYF
TRBV28	TRBJ2-7	TRBD2	.	TGTGCCAGCCGCCGATATAGCGGGAGTAACGAGCAGTACTTC	CASRRYSGSNEQYF
TRBV9	TRBJ2-1	TRBD2	medium-sized	TGTGCCAGCAGCCCCCGGACAGGGATGGCTAGCGGGAGGGTCAATGAGCAGTTCTTC	CASSPRTGMASGRVNEQFF
TRBV5-5	TRBJ2-1	TRBD2	.	TGTGCCAGCAGCTTGTCCGCGCGGACTAGCGGGAGCAATGGGGAGCAGTTCTTC	CASSLSARTSGSNGEQFF
TRBV7-3	TRBJ2-1	.	.	TGTGCCAGCAGCCCCGGGAACAATGAGCAGTTCTTC	CASSPGNNEQFF
TRBV5-1	TRBJ1-4	.	.	TGCGCCAGCAGCTTGGGCGGGGGCAGCTACCTGAGAAAACTGTTTTTT	CASSLGGGSYLRKLFF
TRBV5-6	TRBJ2-7	TRBD1	.	TGTGCCAGCAGCCGTCGGACAGGATTTTACGAGCAGTACTTC	CASSRRTGFYEQYF
TRBV28	TRBJ1-5	.	.	TGTGCCAGCAAAGGCAGGGCTGACAATCAGCCCCAGCATTTT	CASKGRADNQPQHF
TRBV6-5	TRBJ1-1	.	few	TGTGCCAGCAGTCAAACAGGGTACACTGAAGCTTTCTTT	CASSQTGYTEAFF
TRBV27	TRBJ2-5	TRBD2	.	TGTGCCAGCAGTTTACGGGGACTAGCGGGAGACCAAGAGACCCAGTACTTC	CASSLRGLAGDQETQYF
TRBV7-3	TRBJ2-1	TRBD1	.	TGTGCCAGCAGCCTACATACCGGGACAGGGAGTGATGAGCAGTTCTTC	CASSLHTGTGSDEQFF
TRBV5-1	TRBJ1-1	TRBD1	.	TGCGCCAGCAGCTTAGCGACAGGGGTGAAGACTGAAGCTTTCTTT	CASSLATGVKTEAFF
TRBV5-4	TRBJ2-7	.	once	TGTGCCAGCAGCCGTCCGGACTTCTACGAGCAGTACTTC	CASSRPDFYEQYF
TRBV28	TRBJ2-1	.	.	TGTGCCAGCAGTATCTCGACCTTATACAGTGAGCAGTTCTTC	CASSISTLYSEQFF
TRBV9	TRBJ2-1	TRBD1	.	TGTGCCAGCAGCGTCTCCGGGACAGGTGGCAACAATGAGCAGTTCTTC	CASSVSGTGGNNEQFF
TRBV19	TRBJ1-2	.	.	TGTGCCAGTAAATCCACAGGGCTCTACGGCTACACCTTC	CASKSTGLYGYTF
TRBV4-1	TRBJ2-7	.	.	TGCGCCAGCAGCCTTCCCCAGGGGACCGAGCAGTACTTC	CASSLPQGTEQYF